This is a list of T cell receptor beta chains from one sample in a study of T-cell reconstitution after alpha-beta-depleted transplantation in children. Using its own MiXCR run on the PCR reads, TCRdb lists one record per CDR3 protein. The table lists roughly 180,000 distinct CDR3 sequences, roughly 11% of them singletons. The specimen was PBMCs, collected before TCRalphabeta/CD19-depleted stem cell transplant. The receptors were gathered from a boy younger than 10 with acute myeloid leukemia, due to receive a stem cell transplant. Both conserved end residues are part of each CDR3. The D gene is left open where the match is weak. The size field is filled for only some rows; it gives once, few, many or a size class.

>NA|TRBV29-1|many|TRBJ2-7
TGCAGCGTTGAAGCAGGGACCCACGAGCAGTACTTC
CSVEAGTHEQYF
>TRBD2|TRBV20-1|NA|TRBJ2-1
TGCAGTGCTAGAGATCGACTGGGGCTAGCGGGGGAACGGTCCTACAATGAGCAGTTCTTC
CSARDRLGLAGERSYNEQFF
>TRBD1|TRBV3-1|many|TRBJ2-5
TGTGCCAGTCGGGACAGGGGCACAGAGACCCAGTACTTC
CASRDRGTETQYF
>TRBD1|TRBV3-1|NA|TRBJ2-7
TGTGCCAGCAGCAACCAAACGCTCAGGGGGTATGAGCAGTACTTC
CASSNQTLRGYEQYF
>TRBD1|TRBV18|many|TRBJ2-1
TGTGCCAGCTCACCACCACAGTCCGGGACAGGAGTTTACAATGAGCAGTTCTTC
CASSPPQSGTGVYNEQFF
>TRBD1|TRBV6-5|many|TRBJ2-7
TGTGCCAGCAGTTACTCACAGGGGGCGGCCTACGAGCAGTACTTC
CASSYSQGAAYEQYF
>NA|TRBV9|many|TRBJ2-2
TGTGCCAGCAGCGTACGCGGACGGCAGAACACCGGGGAGCTGTTTTTT
CASSVRGRQNTGELFF
>NA|TRBV10-2|NA|TRBJ1-2
TGTGCCAGCAGTGAGACAGGCTACGGCTACACCTTC
CASSETGYGYTF
>NA|TRBV5-1|many|TRBJ1-5
TGCGCCAGCAGCTCGGTGGGAGGGGATCAGCCCCAGCATTTT
CASSSVGGDQPQHF
>NA|TRBV7-2|many|TRBJ2-5
TGTGCCAGCAGCTTAGCTATAGGGTTAGGATGGCCCCAGTACTTC
CASSLAIGLGWPQYF
>TRBD2|TRBV11-2|many|TRBJ2-1
TGTGCCAGCAGCTTAGATAGTCGAGCTAGCGGGAGGTCCTACAATGAGCAGTTCTTC
CASSLDSRASGRSYNEQFF
>NA|TRBV10-3|many|TRBJ2-1
TGTGCCATCAGGCCCGTAGGGGGCAATGAGCAGTTCTTC
CAIRPVGGNEQFF
>NA|TRBV20-1|many|TRBJ2-7
TGCAGTGCTAGATCAGGACCTGGGGCCGCCGAGCAGTACTTC
CSARSGPGAAEQYF
>NA|TRBV9|once|TRBJ2-1
TGTGCCAGCAGCGCCAGGGACGCCGCCTACAATGAGCAGTTCTTC
CASSARDAAYNEQFF
>TRBD2|TRBV3-1|many|TRBJ2-4
TGTGCCAGCAGCCAAACCTCCCTTACTAGCGAGACAAAAAACATTCAGTACTTC
CASSQTSLTSETKNIQYF
>TRBD2|TRBV7-2|many|TRBJ2-1
TGTGCCAGCAGCTCCCTCGGCCGGAGGAGCGGGGGGAGCTCCTACAATGAGCAGTTCTTC
CASSSLGRRSGGSSYNEQFF
>NA|TRBV5-1|many|TRBJ1-2
TGCGCCAGCAGCTCGAGTAATTTGGATGGCTACACCTTC
CASSSSNLDGYTF
>TRBD1|TRBV12-3/TRBV12-4|many|TRBJ2-1
TGTGCCAGCAGTTTCGTTTATGGGACAGCTTACAATGAGCAGTTCTTC
CASSFVYGTAYNEQFF
>NA|TRBV6-2/TRBV6-3|many|TRBJ2-7
TGTGCCAGCACGGGGGATTTCTCCTACGAGCAGTACTTC
CASTGDFSYEQYF
>TRBD1|TRBV11-2|many|TRBJ2-6
TGTGCCAGCAGCTTACAGGACAGGTACCCCTCTGGGGCCAACGTCCTGACTTTC
CASSLQDRYPSGANVLTF
>NA|TRBV4-1|many|TRBJ2-3
TGCGCCAGCAGCCAAGAGACTACAGGGTCAGATACGCAGTATTTT
CASSQETTGSDTQYF
>NA|TRBV29-1|many|TRBJ1-1
TGCAGCGTCTGGACCCCTGAAGCTTTCTTT
CSVWTPEAFF
>TRBD1|TRBV20-1|many|TRBJ2-1
TGCAGTGCTAGAGATACGGACAGGGAAGGTTACAATGAGCAGTTCTTC
CSARDTDREGYNEQFF
>NA|TRBV6-5|many|TRBJ2-2
TGTGCCAGCAGTTATCTGGGGGCAAGAACTTCCAGCGGGGAGCTGTTTTTT
CASSYLGARTSSGELFF
>TRBD2|TRBV5-7|many|TRBJ2-1
TGTGCCAGCAGCAAAACTCGGGTAGCGGGGGGTGACAATGAGCAGTTCTTC
CASSKTRVAGGDNEQFF
>TRBD2|TRBV2|many|TRBJ2-3
TGTGCCAGCAGGAGCGGGGGGGCCCCAGATACGCAGTATTTT
CASRSGGAPDTQYF